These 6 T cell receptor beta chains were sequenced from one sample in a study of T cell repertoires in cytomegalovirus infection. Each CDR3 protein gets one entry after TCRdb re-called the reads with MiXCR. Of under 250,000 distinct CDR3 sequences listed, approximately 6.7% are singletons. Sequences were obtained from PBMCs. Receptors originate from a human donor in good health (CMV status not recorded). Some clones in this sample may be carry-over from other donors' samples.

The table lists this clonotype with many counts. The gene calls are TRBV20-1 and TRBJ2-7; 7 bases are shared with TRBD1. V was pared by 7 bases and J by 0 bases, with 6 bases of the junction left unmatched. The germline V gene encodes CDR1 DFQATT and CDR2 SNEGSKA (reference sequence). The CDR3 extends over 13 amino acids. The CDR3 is CSVGRGYSYEQYF. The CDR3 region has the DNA TGCAGTGTGGGCAGGGGGTACTCCTACGAGCAGTACTTC.

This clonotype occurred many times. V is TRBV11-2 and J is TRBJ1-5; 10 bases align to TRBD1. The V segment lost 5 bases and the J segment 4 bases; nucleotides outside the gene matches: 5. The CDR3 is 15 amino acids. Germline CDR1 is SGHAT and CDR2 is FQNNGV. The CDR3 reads CASSPTGGPNQPQHF. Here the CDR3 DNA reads TGTGCCAGCAGCCCGACAGGGGGCCCAAATCAGCCCCAGCATTTT.

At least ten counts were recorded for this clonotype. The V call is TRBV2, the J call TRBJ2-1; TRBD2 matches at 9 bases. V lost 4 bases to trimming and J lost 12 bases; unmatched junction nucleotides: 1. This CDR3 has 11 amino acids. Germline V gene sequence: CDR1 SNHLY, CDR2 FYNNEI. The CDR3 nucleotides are TGTGCCAGCAGTGCGACTAGCGGGCAGTTCTTC. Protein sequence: CASSATSGQFF.

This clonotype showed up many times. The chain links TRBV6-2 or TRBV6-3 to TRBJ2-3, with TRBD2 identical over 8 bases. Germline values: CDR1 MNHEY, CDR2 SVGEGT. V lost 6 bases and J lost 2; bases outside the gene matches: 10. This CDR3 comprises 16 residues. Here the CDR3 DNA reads TGTGCCAGCAGCCGAACTAGCGGAATTCTCACAGATACGCAGTATTTT. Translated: CASSRTSGILTDTQYF.

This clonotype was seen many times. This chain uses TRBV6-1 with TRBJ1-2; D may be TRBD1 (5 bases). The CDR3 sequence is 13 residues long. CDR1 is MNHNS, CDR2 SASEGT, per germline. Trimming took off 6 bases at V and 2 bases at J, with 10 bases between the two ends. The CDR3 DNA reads TGTGCCAGCAGCCAAGAGGGGAACTATGGCTACACCTTC. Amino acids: CASSQEGNYGYTF.

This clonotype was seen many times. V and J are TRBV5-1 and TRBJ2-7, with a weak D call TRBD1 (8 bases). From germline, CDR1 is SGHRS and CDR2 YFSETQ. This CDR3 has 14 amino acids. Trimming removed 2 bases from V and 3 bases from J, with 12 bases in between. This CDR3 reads CASSLQGGIYEQYF. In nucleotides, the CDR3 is TGCGCCAGCAGCTTACAGGGGGGGATCTACGAGCAGTACTTC.